This is a list of T cell receptor beta chains from one sample in a study of metastatic and nonmetastatic thyroid tumors. TCRdb reprocessed the PCR reads using MiXCR. The profile shows 35,000 to 50,000 clones, less than 35% of them singletons. The sequencing sample was made of blood. The source is a male donor with papillary thyroid cancer or a benign thyroid nodule (not recorded which). Some clones in this sample may be carry-over from other donors' samples. CDR3s include the opening cysteine and the closing phenylalanine or tryptophan. Each record gives: D gene, J gene, clone size, V gene, CDR3 protein, CDR3 DNA. The D gene is left open where the match is weak. Size is omitted from some rows. Given values are once, few, many or a class for expanded clones.

- | TRBJ2-2 | many | TRBV5-1 | CASSFRWGSGELFF | TGCGCCAGCAGCTTTAGATGGGGTTCTGGGGAGCTGTTTTTT
- | TRBJ2-1 | few | TRBV27 | CASSSQYEQQAYYNEQFF | TGTGCCAGCAGTTCCCAATATGAACAACAGGCCTACTACAATGAGCAGTTCTTC
- | TRBJ2-1 | many | TRBV15 | CATSRGAGIGYNEQFF | TGTGCCACCAGCAGAGGGGCAGGCATCGGATACAATGAGCAGTTCTTC
TRBD2 | TRBJ2-7 | - | TRBV5-1 | CASSLGLAGGNGQYF | TGCGCCAGCAGCTTGGGACTAGCGGGAGGAAACGGGCAGTACTTC
- | TRBJ1-1 | many | TRBV27 | CASFTGPNTEAFF | TGTGCCAGCTTTACCGGGCCGAACACTGAAGCTTTCTTT
- | TRBJ1-5 | many | TRBV6-2/TRBV6-3 | CASSFSGSQPQHF | TGTGCCAGCAGTTTCTCAGGGTCTCAGCCCCAGCATTTT
TRBD2 | TRBJ2-1 | - | TRBV14 | CASCQVAGGVSNVQVF | TGTGCCAGCTGCCAAGTGGCGGGAGGAGTGAGCAATGTGCAGGTCTTC
- | TRBJ1-2 | many | TRBV28 | CASTGFFGDYGYTF | TGTGCCAGCACAGGGTTTTTCGGTGACTATGGCTACACCTTC
- | TRBJ1-5 | many | TRBV28 | CASISGSQPQHF | TGTGCCAGCATCTCAGGGAGTCAGCCCCAGCATTTT
- | TRBJ1-2 | - | TRBV5-1 | CASTSGGQGNGYTF | TGCGCCAGCACTTCTGGGGGGCAGGGAAATGGCTACACCTTC
- | TRBJ2-1 | many | TRBV11-3 | CASSLEATSSYNEQFF | TGTGCCAGCAGCTTAGAAGCGACTAGCTCCTACAATGAGCAGTTCTTC
- | TRBJ2-6 | - | TRBV4-1 | CASSQEGRGSGANVLTF | TGCGCCAGCAGCCAAGAGGGGCGGGGCTCTGGGGCCAACGTCCTGACTTTC
- | TRBJ2-7 | - | TRBV6-1 | CASRLGHTYEQYF | TGTGCCAGCCGACTGGGTCATACCTACGAGCAGTACTTC
- | TRBJ2-1 | - | TRBV7-6 | CASSLRHEQFF | TGTGCCAGCAGCTTAAGACACGAGCAGTTCTTC
- | TRBJ1-2 | - | TRBV2 | CASSEHGVGIGGYTF | TGTGCCAGCAGTGAACACGGCGTAGGGATCGGTGGCTACACCTTC